This T cell receptor beta chain emerged from a study of response to subunit inactivated influenza vaccine. On this clonotype itself: Antigen specificity is unknown.

TCRdb re-analysed the RT-PCR reads in MiXCR, keeping a single row per CDR3 protein. The sample contains 500,000 to 650,000 distinct CDR3 sequences, less than 10% of which appear only once. Regarding the study as a whole: The authors proposed limited new T cell recruitment per seasonal influenza vaccination.

The germline gives CDR1 KGHSH, CDR2 LQKENI. CDR3 length equals 17 residues. V dropped 3 bases and J dropped 0; count of bases not matched to a gene: 8. This sequence was found in a man aged 50-75 years who received an inactivated influenza vaccine. The sequences come from PBMCs from blood, collected less than 25 months after vaccination. The chain is built from TRBV18 and TRBJ2-3; 8 nucleotides agree with TRBD2. The CDR3 DNA follows: TGTGCCAGCTCACCCTCTCCAGCGGGAGCTAGCACAGATACGCAGTATTTT. Its protein product is CASSPSPAGASTDTQYF.